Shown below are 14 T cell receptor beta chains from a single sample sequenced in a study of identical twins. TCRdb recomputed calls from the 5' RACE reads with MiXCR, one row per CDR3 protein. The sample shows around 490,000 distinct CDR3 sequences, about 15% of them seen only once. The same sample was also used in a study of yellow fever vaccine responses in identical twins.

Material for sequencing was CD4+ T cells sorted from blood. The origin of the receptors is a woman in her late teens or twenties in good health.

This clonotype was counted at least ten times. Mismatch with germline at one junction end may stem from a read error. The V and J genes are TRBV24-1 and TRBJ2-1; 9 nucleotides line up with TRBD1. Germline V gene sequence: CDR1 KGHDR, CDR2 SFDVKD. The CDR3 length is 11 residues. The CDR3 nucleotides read TGTGCCACCAATCCGGGGACAGGGTTAATCTTC. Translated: CATNPGTGLIF.

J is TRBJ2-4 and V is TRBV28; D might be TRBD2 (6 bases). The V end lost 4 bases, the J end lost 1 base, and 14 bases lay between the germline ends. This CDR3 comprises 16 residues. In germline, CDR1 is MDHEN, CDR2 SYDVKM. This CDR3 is CASSYGPREAKNIQYF. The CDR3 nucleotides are TGTGCCAGCAGTTACGGGCCTCGGGAGGCCAAAAACATTCAGTACTTC. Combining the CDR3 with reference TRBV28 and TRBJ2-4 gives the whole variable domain DVKVTQSSRYLVKRTGEKVFLECVQDMDHENMFWYRQDPGLGLRLIYFSYDVKMKEKGDIPEGYSVSREKKERFSLILESASTNQTSMYLCASSYGPREAKNIQYFGAGTRLSVL.

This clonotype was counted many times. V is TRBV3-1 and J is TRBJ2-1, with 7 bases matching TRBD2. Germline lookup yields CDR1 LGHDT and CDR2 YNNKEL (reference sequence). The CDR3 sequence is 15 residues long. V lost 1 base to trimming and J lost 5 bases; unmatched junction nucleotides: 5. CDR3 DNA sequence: TGTGCCAGCAGCCAAGGGACGGGGGGAAACAATGAGCAGTTCTTC. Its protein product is CASSQGTGGNNEQFF.

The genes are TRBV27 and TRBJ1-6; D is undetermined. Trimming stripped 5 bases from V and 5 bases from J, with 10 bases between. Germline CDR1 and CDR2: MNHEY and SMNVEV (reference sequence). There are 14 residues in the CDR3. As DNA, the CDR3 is TGTGCCAGCAGTAATAGGGCAAATAATTCACCCCTCCACTTT. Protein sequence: CASSNRANNSPLHF.

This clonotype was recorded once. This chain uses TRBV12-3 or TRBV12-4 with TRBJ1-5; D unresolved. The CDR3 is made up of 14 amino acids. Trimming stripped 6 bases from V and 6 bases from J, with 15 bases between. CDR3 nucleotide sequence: TGTGCCAGCAGAGCCGGCGGTGGCGGTCAGCCCCAGCATTTT. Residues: CASRAGGGGQPQHF.

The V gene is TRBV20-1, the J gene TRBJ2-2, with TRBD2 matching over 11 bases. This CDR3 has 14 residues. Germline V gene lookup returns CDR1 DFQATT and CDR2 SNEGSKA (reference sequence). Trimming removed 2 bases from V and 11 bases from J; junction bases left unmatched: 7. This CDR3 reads CSARLTSGIRELFF. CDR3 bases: TGCAGTGCTAGACTGACTAGCGGGATTAGAGAGCTGTTTTTT.

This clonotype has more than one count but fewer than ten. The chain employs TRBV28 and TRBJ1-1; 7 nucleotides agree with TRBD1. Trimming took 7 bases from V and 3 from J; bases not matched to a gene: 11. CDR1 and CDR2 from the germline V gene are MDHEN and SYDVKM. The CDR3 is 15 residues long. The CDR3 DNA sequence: TGTGCCAGCAACACAAGGACAGGACGATACACTGAAGCTTTCTTT. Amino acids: CASNTRTGRYTEAFF.

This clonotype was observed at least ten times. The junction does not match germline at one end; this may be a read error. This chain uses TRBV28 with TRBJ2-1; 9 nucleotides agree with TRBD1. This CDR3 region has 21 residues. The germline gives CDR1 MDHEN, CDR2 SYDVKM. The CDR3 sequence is CASTLMTGTGFSESSYNEQFF. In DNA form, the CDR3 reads TGTGCCAGCACTTTAATGACCGGGACAGGGTTTTCTGAAAGCTCCTACAATGAGCAGTTCTTC.

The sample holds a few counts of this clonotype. In DNA, the CDR3 is TGTGCCAGCAGCGGCCGGGACAGGGCTAATGAAAAACTGTTTTTT. It codes for CASSGRDRANEKLFF. The chain carries TRBV7-2 and TRBJ1-4, with 9 bases identical to TRBD1. V gave up 5 bases and J gave up 3 bases; unmatched junction bases: 4. Germline-derived CDR1 and CDR2 are SGHTA and FQGNSA. The CDR3 contains 15 residues. The variable domain in full, with the rest retrieved from reference TRBV7-2 and TRBJ1-4, is GAGVSQSPSNKVTEKGKDVELRCDPISGHTALYWYRQSLGQGLEFLIYFQGNSAPDKSGLPSDRFSAERTGGSVSTLTIQRTQQEDSAVYLCASSGRDRANEKLFFGSGTQLSVL.

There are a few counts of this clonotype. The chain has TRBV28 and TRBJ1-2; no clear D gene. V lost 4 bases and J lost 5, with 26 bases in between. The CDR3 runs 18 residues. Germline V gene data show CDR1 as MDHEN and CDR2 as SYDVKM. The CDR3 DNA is TGTGCCAGCAGTTCACCTATGTCTCAAATCGAGATACCATATGGCTACACCTTC. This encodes CASSSPMSQIEIPYGYTF.

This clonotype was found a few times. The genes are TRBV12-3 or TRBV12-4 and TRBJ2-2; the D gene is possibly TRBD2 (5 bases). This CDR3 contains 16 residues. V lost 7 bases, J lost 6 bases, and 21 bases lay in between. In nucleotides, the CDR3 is TGTGCCAGCACCCCCGGACGAGAGGGAAGGTCCGGGGAGCTGTTTTTT. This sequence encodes CASTPGREGRSGELFF.

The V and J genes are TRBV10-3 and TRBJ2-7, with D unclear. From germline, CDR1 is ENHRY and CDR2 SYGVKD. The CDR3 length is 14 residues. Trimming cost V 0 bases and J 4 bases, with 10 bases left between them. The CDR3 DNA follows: TGTGCCATCAGTGAGTCGGCTGGAGTTTACGAGCAGTACTTC. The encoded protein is CAISESAGVYEQYF.

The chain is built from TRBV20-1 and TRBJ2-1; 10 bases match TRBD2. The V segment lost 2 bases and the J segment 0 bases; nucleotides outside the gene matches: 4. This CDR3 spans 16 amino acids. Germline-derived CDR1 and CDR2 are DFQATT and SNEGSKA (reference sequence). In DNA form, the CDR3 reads TGCAGTGCTAGACCTAGCGGGAGTAGCTCCTACAATGAGCAGTTCTTC. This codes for CSARPSGSSSYNEQFF.

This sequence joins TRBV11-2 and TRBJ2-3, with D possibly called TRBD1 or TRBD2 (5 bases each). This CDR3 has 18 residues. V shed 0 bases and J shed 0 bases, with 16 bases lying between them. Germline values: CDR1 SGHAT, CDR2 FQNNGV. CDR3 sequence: CASSLDQGGWGSTDTQYF. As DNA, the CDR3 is TGTGCCAGCAGCTTAGATCAGGGCGGGTGGGGAAGCACAGATACGCAGTATTTT.